This T cell receptor beta chain was sequenced for a study of cytomegalovirus exposure and HLA in healthy donors. General study points: Accurate predictions that matched the HLA-A and HLA-B alleles of most subjects were reportedly made from TCR beta sequences.

Per germline, CDR1 SGDLS and CDR2 YYNGEE. The CDR3 has 15 residues. V lost 3 bases and J 1 base, leaving 11 bases between the germline ends. As concerns this clone: Its antigen is currently unknown.

Primers: 60 Vbeta forward and 13 Jbeta reverse. The method was immunoSEQ multiplex PCR; TCRdb's version includes in-frame clones alone and lacks a portion of them. The table has about 170,000 clones, 79% seen once; the top ten hold about 2.2%. The clonotype comes from a woman between 50 and 59 years old in good health and CMV-seronegative. The chain employs TRBV9 and TRBJ1-3; D might be TRBD1 (6 bases). Sample: PBMCs. This CDR3 reads CASSAVGQSGNTIYF. The CDR3 DNA sequence: TGTGCCAGCAGCGCCGTCGGACAGTCTGGAAACACCATATATTTT. The full variable domain, with the rest looked up from reference TRBV9 and TRBJ1-3, is DSGVTQTPKHLITATGQRVTLRCSPRSGDLSVYWYQQSLDQGLQFLIQYYNGEERAKGNILERFSAQQFPDLHSELNLSSLELGDSALYFCASSAVGQSGNTIYFGEGSWLTVV.